Presented here are 3 T cell receptor beta chains from one specimen sequenced in a study of radiotherapy plus CTLA-4 blockade in lung cancer. Generated by immunoSEQ multiplex PCR, the TCRdb table keeps only in-frame clones and is missing some. The profile shows 80,000 or so clones, approximately 80% of them singletons. The material sequenced was peripheral blood, taken from a patient treated with radiotherapy plus ipilimumab. The source of these receptors is a human donor with non-small cell lung cancer who had stable disease on radiotherapy plus ipilimumab.

This chain joins TRBV7-6 and TRBJ2-1, with a tentative D call TRBD2 (5 bases). CDR1 is SGHVS and CDR2 is FNYEAQ in the germline V gene. Trimming pared 3 bases from V and 2 bases from J, leaving 14 bases between. This CDR3 is built from 16 residues. The CDR3 DNA follows: TGTGCCAGCAGCTTCGCAGTGGGAGTGCCCTACAATGAGCAGTTCTTC. Amino acid sequence: CASSFAVGVPYNEQFF.

In its sample, this clone was seen once. This chain joins TRBV30 and TRBJ1-6; 10 nucleotides agree with TRBD1. Looked up from germline, CDR1 is GTSNPN and CDR2 is SVGIG (reference sequence). V lost 1 base, J lost 9 bases, and 0 bases stayed unmatched. This CDR3 spans 13 amino acids. CDR3 nucleotide sequence: TGTGCCTGGAGTGGGACAGGGGGTTCACCCCTCCACTTT. Translated: CAWSGTGGSPLHF.

J is TRBJ1-3 and V is TRBV18; TRBD1 matches at 11 bases. Germline loops: CDR1 KGHSH, CDR2 LQKENI. The CDR3 is 16 amino acids. V was pared by 5 bases and J by 2 bases, with 5 bases of the junction left unmatched. This chain's CDR3 is CASSSGQGAAGNTIYF. The CDR3 DNA reads TGTGCCAGCTCATCTGGACAGGGGGCGGCTGGAAACACCATATATTTT.